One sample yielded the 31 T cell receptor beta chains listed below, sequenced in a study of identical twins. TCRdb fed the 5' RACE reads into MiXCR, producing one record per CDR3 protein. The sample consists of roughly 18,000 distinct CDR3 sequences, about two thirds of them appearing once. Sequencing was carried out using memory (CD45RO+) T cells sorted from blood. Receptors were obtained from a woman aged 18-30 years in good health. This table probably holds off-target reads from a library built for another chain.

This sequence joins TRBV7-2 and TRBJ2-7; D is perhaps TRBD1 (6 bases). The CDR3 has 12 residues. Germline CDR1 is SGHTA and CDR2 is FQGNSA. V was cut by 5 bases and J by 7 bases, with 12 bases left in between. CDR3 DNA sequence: TGTGCCAGCAGCCCGACCAGGGGAGAGCAGTACTTC. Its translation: CASSPTRGEQYF.

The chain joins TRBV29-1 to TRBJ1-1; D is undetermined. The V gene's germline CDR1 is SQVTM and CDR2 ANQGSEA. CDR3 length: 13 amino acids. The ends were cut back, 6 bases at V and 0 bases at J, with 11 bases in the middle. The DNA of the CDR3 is TGCAGCGTGGTACGCCCACTGAACACTGAAGCTTTCTTT. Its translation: CSVVRPLNTEAFF.

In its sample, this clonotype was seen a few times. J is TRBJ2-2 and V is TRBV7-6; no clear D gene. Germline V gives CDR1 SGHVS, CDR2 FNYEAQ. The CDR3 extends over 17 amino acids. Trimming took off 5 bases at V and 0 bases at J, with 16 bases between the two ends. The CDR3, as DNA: TGTGCCAGCAGCCTTACACCGGCTATCTCGAACACCGGGGAGCTGTTTTTT. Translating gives CASSLTPAISNTGELFF.

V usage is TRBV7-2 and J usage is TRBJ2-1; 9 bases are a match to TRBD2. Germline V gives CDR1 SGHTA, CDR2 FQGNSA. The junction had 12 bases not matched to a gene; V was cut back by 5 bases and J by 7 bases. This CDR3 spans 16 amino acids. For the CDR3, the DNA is TGTGCCAGCAGCCGAGGAATAGCGGGAGTTGGAAATGAGCAGTTCTTC. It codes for CASSRGIAGVGNEQFF.

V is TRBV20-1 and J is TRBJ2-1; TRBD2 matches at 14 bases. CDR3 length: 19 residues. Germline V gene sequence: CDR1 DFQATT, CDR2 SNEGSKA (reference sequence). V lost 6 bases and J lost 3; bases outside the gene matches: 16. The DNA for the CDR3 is TGCAGTGCCCAGGGGAGACTAGCGGGAGGGCAAGTTCGCTACAATGAGCAGTTCTTC. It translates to CSAQGRLAGGQVRYNEQFF.

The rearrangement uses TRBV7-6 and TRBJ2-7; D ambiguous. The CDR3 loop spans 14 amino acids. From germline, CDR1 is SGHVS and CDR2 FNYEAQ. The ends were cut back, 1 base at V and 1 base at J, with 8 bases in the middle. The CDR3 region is CASSLGTASYEQYF. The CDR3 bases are TGTGCCAGCAGCTTAGGGACGGCATCCTACGAGCAGTACTTC. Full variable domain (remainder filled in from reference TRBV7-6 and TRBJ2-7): GAGVSQSPRYKVTKRGQDVALRCDPISGHVSLYWYRQALGQGPEFLTYFNYEAQQDKSGLPNDRFSAERPEGSISTLTIQRTEQRDSAMYRCASSLGTASYEQYFGPGTRLTVT.

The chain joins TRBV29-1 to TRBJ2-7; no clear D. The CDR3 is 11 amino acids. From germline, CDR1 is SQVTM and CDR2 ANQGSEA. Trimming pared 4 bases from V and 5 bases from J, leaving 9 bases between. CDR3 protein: CSVAPEDEQYF. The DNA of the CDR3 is TGCAGCGTTGCCCCCGAGGACGAGCAGTACTTC.

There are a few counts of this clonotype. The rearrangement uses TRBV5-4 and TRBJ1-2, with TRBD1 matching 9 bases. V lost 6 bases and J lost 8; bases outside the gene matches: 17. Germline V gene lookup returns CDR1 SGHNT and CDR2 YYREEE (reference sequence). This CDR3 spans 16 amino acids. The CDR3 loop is CASTSGTGYLERGYTF. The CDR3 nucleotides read TGTGCCAGCACCTCCGGGACAGGGTATTTAGAACGGGGCTACACCTTC.

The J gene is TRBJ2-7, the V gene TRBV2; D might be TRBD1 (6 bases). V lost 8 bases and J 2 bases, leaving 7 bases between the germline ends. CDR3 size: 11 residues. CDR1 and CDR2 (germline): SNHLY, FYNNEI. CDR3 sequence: CASGQTYEQYF. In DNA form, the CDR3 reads TGTGCCAGCGGACAGACCTACGAGCAGTACTTC.

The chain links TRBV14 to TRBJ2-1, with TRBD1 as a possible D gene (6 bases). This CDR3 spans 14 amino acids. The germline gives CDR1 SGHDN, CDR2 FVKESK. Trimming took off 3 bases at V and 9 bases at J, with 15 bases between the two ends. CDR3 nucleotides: TGTGCCAGCAGCCAGCGAAACAGGGAACCTGAGCAGTTCTTC. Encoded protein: CASSQRNREPEQFF.

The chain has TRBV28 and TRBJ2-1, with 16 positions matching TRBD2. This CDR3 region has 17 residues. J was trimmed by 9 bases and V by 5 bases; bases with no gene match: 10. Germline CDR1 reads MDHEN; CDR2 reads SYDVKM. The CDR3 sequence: CASSLGTSGRVLPEQFF. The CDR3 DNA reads TGTGCCAGCAGTCTGGGGACTAGCGGGAGGGTTCTGCCTGAGCAGTTCTTC.

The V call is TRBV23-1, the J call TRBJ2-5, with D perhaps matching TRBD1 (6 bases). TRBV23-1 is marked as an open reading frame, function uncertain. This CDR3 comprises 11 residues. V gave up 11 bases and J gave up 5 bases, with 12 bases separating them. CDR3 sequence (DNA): TGCGCCTACAGGGTGTTGGAGACCCAGTACTTC. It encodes CAYRVLETQYF.

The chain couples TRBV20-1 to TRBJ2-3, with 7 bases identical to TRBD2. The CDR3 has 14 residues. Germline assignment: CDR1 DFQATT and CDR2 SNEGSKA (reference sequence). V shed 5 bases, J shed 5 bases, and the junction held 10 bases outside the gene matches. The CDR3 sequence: CSAGAGVVVDTQYF. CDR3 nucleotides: TGCAGTGCTGGGGCGGGAGTGGTAGTAGATACGCAGTATTTT.

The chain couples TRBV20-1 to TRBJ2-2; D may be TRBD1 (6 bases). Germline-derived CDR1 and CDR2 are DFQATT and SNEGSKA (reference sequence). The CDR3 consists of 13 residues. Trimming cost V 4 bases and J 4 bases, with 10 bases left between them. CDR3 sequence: CSATYRVTGELFF. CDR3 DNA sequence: TGCAGTGCTACCTACAGGGTCACCGGGGAGCTGTTTTTT.

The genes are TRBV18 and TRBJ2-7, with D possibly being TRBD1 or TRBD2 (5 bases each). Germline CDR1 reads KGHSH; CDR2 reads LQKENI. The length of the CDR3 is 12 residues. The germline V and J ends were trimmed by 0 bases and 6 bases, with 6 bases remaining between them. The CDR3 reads CASSPPGTEQYF. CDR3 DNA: TGTGCCAGCTCACCACCGGGGACCGAGCAGTACTTC. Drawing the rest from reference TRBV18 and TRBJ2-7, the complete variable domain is NAGVMQNPRHLVRRRGQEARLRCSPMKGHSHVYWYRQLPEEGLKFMVYLQKENIIDESGMPKERFSAEFPKEGPSILRIQQVVRGDSAAYFCASSPPGTEQYFGPGTRLTVT.

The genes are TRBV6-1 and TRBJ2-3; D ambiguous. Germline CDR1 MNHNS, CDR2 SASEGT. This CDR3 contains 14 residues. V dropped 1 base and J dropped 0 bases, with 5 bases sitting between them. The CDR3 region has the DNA TGTGCCAGCAGTGAAGGGTGGAGCACAGATACGCAGTATTTT. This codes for CASSEGWSTDTQYF.

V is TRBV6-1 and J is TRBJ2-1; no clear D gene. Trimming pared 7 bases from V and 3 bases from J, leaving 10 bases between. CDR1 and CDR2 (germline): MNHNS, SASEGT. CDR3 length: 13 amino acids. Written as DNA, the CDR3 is TGTGCCAGCATCCAGACACTCTACAATGAGCAGTTCTTC. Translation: CASIQTLYNEQFF.

CDR3 amino acids: CASSSPRSGRIRNEQFF. The CDR3 DNA sequence: TGTGCCAGCAGTTCGCCGAGGAGCGGGAGGATCAGAAATGAGCAGTTCTTC. V gene TRBV28 combines with J gene TRBJ2-1, with 9 bases identical to TRBD2. The junction had 14 bases not matched to a gene; V was cut back by 4 bases and J by 7 bases. Germline V gene lookup returns CDR1 MDHEN and CDR2 SYDVKM. The CDR3 runs 17 residues.

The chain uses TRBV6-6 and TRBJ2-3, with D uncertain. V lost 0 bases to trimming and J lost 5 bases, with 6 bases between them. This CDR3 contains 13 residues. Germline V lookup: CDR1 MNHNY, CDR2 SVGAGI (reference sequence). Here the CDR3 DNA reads TGTGCCAGCAGTTACTCGCCAGGAGATACGCAGTATTTT. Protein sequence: CASSYSPGDTQYF.

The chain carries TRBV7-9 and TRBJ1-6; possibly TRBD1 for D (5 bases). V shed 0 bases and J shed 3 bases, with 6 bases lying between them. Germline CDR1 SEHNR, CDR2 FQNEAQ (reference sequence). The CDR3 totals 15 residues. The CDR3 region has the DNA TGTGCCAGCAGCTTAGCAGGGGTCTATAATTCACCCCTCCACTTT. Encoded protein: CASSLAGVYNSPLHF.

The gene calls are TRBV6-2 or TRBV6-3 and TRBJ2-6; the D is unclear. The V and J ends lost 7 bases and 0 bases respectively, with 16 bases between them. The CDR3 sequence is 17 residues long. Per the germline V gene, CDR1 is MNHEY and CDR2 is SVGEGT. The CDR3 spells CASNPSWARSGANVLTF. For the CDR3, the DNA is TGTGCCAGCAATCCGTCGTGGGCCCGCTCTGGGGCCAACGTCCTGACTTTC.

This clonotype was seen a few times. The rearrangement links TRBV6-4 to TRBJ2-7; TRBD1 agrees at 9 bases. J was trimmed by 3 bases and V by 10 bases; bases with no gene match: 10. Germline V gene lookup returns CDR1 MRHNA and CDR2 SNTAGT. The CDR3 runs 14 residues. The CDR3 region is CATFGTGFHYEQYF. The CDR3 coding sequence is TGTGCCACCTTTGGGACAGGGTTTCACTACGAGCAGTACTTC.

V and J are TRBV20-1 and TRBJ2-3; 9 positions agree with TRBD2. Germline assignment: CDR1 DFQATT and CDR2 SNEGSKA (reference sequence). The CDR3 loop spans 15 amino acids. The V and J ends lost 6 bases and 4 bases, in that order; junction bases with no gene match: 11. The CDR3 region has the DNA TGCAGTGCCCCTGCCGCTAGCGGGATAGCAGATACGCAGTATTTT. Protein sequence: CSAPAASGIADTQYF.

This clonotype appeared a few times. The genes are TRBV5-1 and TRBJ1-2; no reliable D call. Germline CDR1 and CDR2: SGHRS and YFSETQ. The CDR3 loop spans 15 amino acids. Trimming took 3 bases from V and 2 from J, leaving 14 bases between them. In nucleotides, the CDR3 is TGCGCCAGCAGCTCCTCAGATACAAGAAACTATGGCTACACCTTC. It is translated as CASSSSDTRNYGYTF.

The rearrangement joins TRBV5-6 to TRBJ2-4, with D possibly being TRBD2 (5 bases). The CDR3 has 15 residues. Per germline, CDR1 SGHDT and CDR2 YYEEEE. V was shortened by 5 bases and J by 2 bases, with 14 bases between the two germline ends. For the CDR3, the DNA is TGTGCCAGCAGTCCTCGACTAAACCCCAAAAACATTCAGTACTTC. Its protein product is CASSPRLNPKNIQYF.

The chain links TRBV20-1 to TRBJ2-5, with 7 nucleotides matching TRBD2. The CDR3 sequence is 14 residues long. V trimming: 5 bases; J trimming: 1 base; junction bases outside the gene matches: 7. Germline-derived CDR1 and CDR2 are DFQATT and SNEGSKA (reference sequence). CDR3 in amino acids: CSAPPLASQETQYF. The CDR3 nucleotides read TGCAGTGCTCCTCCACTAGCGAGCCAAGAGACCCAGTACTTC.

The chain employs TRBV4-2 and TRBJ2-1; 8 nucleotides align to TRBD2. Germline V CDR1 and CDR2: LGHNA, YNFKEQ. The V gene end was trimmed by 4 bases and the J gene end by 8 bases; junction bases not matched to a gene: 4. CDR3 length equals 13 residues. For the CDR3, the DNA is TGTGCCAGCAGCCGGCCCGGGGGGGATGAGCAGTTCTTC. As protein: CASSRPGGDEQFF.

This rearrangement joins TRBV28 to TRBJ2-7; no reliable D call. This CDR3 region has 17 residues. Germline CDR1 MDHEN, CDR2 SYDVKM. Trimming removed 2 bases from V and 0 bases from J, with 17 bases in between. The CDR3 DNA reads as TGTGCCAGCAGTTTAAAAGCCCGGACGCAGCACTCCTACGAGCAGTACTTC. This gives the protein CASSLKARTQHSYEQYF.

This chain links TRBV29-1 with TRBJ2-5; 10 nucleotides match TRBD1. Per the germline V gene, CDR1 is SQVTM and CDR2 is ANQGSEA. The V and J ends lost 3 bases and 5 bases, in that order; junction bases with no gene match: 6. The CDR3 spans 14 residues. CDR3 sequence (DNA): TGCAGCGTTGAGGGGACAGGGGCTCGGGAGACCCAGTACTTC. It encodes CSVEGTGARETQYF.

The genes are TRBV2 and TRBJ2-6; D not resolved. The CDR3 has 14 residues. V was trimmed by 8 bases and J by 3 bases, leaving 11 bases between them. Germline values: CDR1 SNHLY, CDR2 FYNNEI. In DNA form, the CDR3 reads TGTGCCAGCGCCATGTATAATGGGGCCAACGTCCTGACTTTC. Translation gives CASAMYNGANVLTF.

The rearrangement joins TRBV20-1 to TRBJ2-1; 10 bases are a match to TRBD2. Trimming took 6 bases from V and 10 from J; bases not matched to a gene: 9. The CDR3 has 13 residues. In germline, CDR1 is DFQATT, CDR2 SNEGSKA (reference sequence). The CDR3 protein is CSADRTSGYEQFF. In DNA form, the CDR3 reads TGCAGTGCGGACCGGACTAGCGGCTACGAGCAGTTCTTC.